The 9 T cell receptor beta chains below come from one sample, sequenced in a study of T cells expressing NK-cell markers. Following a re-call of the 5' RACE reads, TCRdb has one entry per CDR3 protein and lacks DNA. The table gives 500,000 or so distinct CDR3 sequences; the top ten clones make up approximately 3.6% of it. The sample comprised blood T cells: a sorted CD56 or NKG2C T cell subset, CD4+ or CD8+ T cells, or bulk PBMC T cells (not recorded which). The source is a man aged 18 to 30 in good health.

V gene TRBV29-1 combines with J gene TRBJ1-5. The germline CDR1 and CDR2 sequences are SQVTM and ANQGSEA. This CDR3 region has 13 residues. This CDR3 reads CSVGGDFGQPQHF.

The rearrangement joins TRBV15 to TRBJ2-2; TCRdb gives TRBD2 as the D gene, but with no DNA this cannot be confirmed. Germline-derived CDR1 and CDR2 are LNHNV and YYDKDF (reference sequence). The CDR3 length is 19 residues. The CDR3 here is CATEGSSGTSGRSTGELFF. Full variable domain (remainder filled in from reference TRBV15 and TRBJ2-2): DAMVIQNPRYQVTQFGKPVTLSCSQTLNHNVMYWYQQKSSQAPKLLFHYYDKDFNNEADTPDNFQSRRPNTSFCFLDIRSPGLGDTAMYLCATEGSSGTSGRSTGELFFGEGSRLTVL.

The genes are TRBV12-3 or TRBV12-4 and TRBJ2-1; TCRdb's D gene call, TRBD1, goes unchecked for lack of DNA. This CDR3 comprises 15 residues. This CDR3 is CASSSRTGPSSEQFF.

The V gene is TRBV12-3 or TRBV12-4, the J gene TRBJ1-5; there is no DNA to check the TCRdb D call of TRBD1. The CDR3 has 15 residues. The CDR3 sequence is CASSLGGDGNQPQHF.

The rearrangement joins TRBV6-1 to TRBJ1-6; TCRdb indicates TRBD1, and absent DNA this call remains unverified. This CDR3 is 16 amino acids long. CDR1 is MNHNS and CDR2 is SASEGT in the germline V gene. The CDR3 is CASNPTSGGANSPLHF.

This chain joins TRBV20-1 and TRBJ2-1; the TCRdb call, TRBD1, lacks DNA for checking. CDR1 is DFQATT, CDR2 SNEGSKA, per germline (reference sequence). The CDR3 runs to 14 residues. The CDR3 here is CSAAGTRGLNEQFF.

The CDR3: CASSSVDPGPSTTGELFF. The chain uses TRBV5-6 and TRBJ2-2; the TRBD2 assignment by TCRdb is unverifiable without DNA. The CDR3 has 18 amino acids. Germline V gene lookup returns CDR1 SGHDT and CDR2 YYEEEE.

The rearrangement links TRBV6-2 or TRBV6-3 to TRBJ2-1; the TRBD2 assignment by TCRdb is unverifiable without DNA. The CDR3 has 14 residues. The V gene's germline CDR1 is MNHEY and CDR2 SVGEGT. CDR3 in amino acids: CASSQLAGASEQFF.

This chain links TRBV19 with TRBJ2-1; the TRBD2 assignment by TCRdb is unverifiable without DNA. The germline V gene encodes CDR1 LNHDA and CDR2 SQIVND (reference sequence). The CDR3 contains 14 residues. The CDR3 protein is CATHPGTSSNEQFF.